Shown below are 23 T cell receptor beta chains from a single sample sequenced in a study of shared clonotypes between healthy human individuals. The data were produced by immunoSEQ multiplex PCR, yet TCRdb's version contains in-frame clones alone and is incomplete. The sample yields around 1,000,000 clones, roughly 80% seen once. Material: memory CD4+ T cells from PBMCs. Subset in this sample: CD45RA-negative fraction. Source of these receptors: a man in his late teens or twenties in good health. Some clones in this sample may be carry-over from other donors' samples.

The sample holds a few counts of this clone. The CDR3 loop reads CASSLGYRAGNTIYF. Written as DNA, the CDR3 is TGTGCCAGCAGCTTAGGTTACAGGGCTGGAAACACCATATATTTT. The rearrangement joins TRBV11-2 to TRBJ1-3; D is perhaps TRBD1 (6 bases). Germline CDR1 reads SGHAT; CDR2 reads FQNNGV. The CDR3 sequence is 15 residues long. Between the trimmed V and J ends, which lost 1 base and 2 bases, there was a span of 9 bases.

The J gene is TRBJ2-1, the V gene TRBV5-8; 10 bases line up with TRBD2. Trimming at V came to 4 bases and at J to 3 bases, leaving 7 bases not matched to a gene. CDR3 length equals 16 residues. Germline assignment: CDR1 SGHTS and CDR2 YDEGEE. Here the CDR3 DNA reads TGTGCCAGCAGCCTGACACTAGCGGGGATCTACAATGAGCAGTTCTTC. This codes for CASSLTLAGIYNEQFF.

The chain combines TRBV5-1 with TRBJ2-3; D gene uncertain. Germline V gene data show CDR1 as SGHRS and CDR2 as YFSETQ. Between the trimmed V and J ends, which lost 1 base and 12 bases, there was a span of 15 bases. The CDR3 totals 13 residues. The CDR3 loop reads CASSLIGVGAQYF. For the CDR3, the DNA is TGCGCCAGCAGCTTGATTGGGGTTGGAGCCCAGTATTTT.

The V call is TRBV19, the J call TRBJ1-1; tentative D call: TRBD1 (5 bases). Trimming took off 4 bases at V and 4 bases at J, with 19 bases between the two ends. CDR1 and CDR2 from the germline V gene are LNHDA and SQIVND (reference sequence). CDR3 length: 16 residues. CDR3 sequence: CASSRADGDWVTEAFF. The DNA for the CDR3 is TGTGCCAGTAGTAGGGCAGACGGGGACTGGGTCACTGAAGCTTTCTTT.

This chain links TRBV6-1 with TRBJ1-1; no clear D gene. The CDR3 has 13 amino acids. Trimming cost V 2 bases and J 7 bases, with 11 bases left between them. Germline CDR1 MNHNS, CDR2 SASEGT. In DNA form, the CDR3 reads TGTGCCAGCAGTGAAAGTCGGTTGGTTGAAGCTTTCTTT. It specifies CASSESRLVEAFF.

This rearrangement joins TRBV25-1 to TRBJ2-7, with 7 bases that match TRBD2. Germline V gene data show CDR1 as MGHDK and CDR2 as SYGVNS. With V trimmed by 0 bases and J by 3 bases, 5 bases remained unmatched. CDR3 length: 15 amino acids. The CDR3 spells CASSEYMGGNYEQYF. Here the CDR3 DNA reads TGTGCCAGCAGTGAATATATGGGGGGGAACTACGAGCAGTACTTC.

The CDR3, as DNA: TGTGCCAGTGCGATGCCCCATCAGCCCCAGCATTTT. Amino acid sequence: CASAMPHQPQHF. This chain links TRBV19 with TRBJ1-5; D unresolved. V lost 8 bases, J lost 5 bases, and 10 bases lay in between. Per the germline V gene, CDR1 is LNHDA and CDR2 is SQIVND (reference sequence). This CDR3 comprises 12 residues.

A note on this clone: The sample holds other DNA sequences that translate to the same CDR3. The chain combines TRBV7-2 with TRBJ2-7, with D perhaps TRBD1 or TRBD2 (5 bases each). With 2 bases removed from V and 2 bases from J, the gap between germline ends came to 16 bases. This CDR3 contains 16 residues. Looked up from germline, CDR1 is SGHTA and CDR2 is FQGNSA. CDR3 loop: CASSLKGTAGPYEQYF. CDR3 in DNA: TGTGCCAGCAGCTTAAAAGGGACGGCGGGCCCCTACGAGCAGTACTTC.

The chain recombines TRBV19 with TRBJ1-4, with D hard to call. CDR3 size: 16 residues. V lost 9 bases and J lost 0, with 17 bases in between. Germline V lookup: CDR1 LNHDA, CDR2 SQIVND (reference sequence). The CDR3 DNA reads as TGTGCCAGCAAGACTTTGGGAGAACCAACTAATGAAAAACTGTTTTTT. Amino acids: CASKTLGEPTNEKLFF.

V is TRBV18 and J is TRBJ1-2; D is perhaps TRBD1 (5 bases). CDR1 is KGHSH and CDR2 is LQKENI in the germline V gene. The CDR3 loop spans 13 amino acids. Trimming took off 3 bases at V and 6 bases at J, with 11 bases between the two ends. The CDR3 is CASSPGTDNGYTF. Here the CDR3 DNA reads TGTGCCAGCTCACCCGGGACGGATAATGGCTACACCTTC.

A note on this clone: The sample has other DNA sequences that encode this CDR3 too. Written as DNA, the CDR3 is TGTGCCTGGGCAGGGGGCGGTCAGCCCCAGCATTTT. Translating it yields CAWAGGGQPQHF. This rearrangement joins TRBV30 to TRBJ1-5, with TRBD1 matching over 8 bases. The CDR3 length is 12 residues. Germline-derived CDR1 and CDR2 are GTSNPN and SVGIG (reference sequence). Unmatched junction bases numbered 3, after V lost 5 bases and J lost 6 bases.

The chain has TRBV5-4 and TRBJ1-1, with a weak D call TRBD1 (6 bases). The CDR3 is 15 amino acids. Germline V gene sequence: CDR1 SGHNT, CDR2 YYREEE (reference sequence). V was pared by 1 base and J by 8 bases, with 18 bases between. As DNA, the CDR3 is TGTGCCAGCAGCTTGAGTACCAGACAGGATTCCGAAGCTTTCTTT. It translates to CASSLSTRQDSEAFF.

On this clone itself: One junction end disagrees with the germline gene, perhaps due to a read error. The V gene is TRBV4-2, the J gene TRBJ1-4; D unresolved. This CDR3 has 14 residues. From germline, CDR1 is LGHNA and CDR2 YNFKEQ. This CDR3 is CASNQVTANEKLFF. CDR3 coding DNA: TGTGCCAGCAACCAAGTCACAGCTAATGAAAAACTGTTTTTT.

The CDR3 here is CASSLDGTGPGNTDTQYF. CDR3 nucleotides: TGTGCCAGCAGCTTGGACGGGACAGGGCCCGGGAATACAGATACGCAGTATTTT. V usage is TRBV5-6 and J usage is TRBJ2-3; TRBD1 aligns across 9 bases. From germline, CDR1 is SGHDT and CDR2 YYEEEE. With 0 bases clipped from V and 3 bases from J, the junction kept 11 bases outside the gene matches. The CDR3 is made up of 18 amino acids.

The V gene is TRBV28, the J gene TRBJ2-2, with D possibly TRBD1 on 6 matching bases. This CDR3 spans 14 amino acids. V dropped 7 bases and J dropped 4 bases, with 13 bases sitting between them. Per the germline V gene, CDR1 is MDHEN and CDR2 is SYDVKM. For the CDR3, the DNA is TGTGCCAGCATCGGACAGCGACTCACCGGGGAGCTGTTTTTT. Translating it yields CASIGQRLTGELFF. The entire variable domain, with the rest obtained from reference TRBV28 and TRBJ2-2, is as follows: DVKVTQSSRYLVKRTGEKVFLECVQDMDHENMFWYRQDPGLGLRLIYFSYDVKMKEKGDIPEGYSVSREKKERFSLILESASTNQTSMYLCASIGQRLTGELFFGEGSRLTVL.

CDR3 nucleotide sequence: TGTGCCAGCAGTAGGCCCAGGGCCCGAGCCTACGAGCAGTACTTC. Encoded protein: CASSRPRARAYEQYF. The chain is built from TRBV28 and TRBJ2-7; D is perhaps TRBD1 (5 bases). CDR3 size: 15 residues. Germline values: CDR1 MDHEN, CDR2 SYDVKM. With 5 bases removed from V and 2 bases from J, the gap between germline ends came to 16 bases.

In nucleotides, the CDR3 is TGTGCCAGCAGCTTAACAGGGTCGGGGGAGACCCAGTACTTC. Its translation: CASSLTGSGETQYF. This chain joins TRBV28 and TRBJ2-5; possible D gene TRBD1, 6 bases. This CDR3 spans 14 amino acids. The germline V gene has CDR1 MDHEN and CDR2 SYDVKM. V gave up 6 bases and J gave up 5 bases, with 16 bases separating them.

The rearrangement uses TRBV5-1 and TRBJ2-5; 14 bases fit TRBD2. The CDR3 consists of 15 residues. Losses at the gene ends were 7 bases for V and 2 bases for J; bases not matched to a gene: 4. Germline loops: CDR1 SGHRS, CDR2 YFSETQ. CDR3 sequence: CASGRLAGGQETQYF. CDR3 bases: TGCGCCAGCGGGAGACTAGCGGGAGGGCAAGAGACCCAGTACTTC.

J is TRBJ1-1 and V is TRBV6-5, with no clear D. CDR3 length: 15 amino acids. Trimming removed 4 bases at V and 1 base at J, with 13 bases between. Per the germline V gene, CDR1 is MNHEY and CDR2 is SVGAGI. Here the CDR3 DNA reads TGTGCCAGCAGTTTCATGGGTCTTAAGAACACTGAAGCTTTCTTT. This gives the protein CASSFMGLKNTEAFF.

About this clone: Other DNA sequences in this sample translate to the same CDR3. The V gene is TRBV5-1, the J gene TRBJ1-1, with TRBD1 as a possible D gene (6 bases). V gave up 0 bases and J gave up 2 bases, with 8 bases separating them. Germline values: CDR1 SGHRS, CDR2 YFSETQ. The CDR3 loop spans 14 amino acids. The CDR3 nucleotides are TGCGCCAGCAGCTTGGACAGGGCCAACACTGAAGCTTTCTTT. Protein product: CASSLDRANTEAFF.

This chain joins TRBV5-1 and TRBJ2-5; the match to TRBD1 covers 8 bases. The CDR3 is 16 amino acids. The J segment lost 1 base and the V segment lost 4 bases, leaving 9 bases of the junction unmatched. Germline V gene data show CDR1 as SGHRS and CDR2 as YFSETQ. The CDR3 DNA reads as TGCGCCAGCAGCACTGGGACAGGACGAGGCCAAGAGACCCAGTACTTC. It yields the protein CASSTGTGRGQETQYF.

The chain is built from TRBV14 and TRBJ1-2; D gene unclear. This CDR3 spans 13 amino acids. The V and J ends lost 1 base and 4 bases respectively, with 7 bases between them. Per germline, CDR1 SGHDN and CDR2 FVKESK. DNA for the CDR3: TGTGCCAGCAGCCAAGTCCAGCTCTATGGCTACACCTTC. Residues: CASSQVQLYGYTF.

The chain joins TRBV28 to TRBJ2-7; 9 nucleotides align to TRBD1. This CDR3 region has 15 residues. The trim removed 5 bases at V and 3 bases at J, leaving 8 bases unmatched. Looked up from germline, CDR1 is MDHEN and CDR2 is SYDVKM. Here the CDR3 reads CASSDITGGYYEQYF. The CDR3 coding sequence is TGTGCCAGCAGTGACATTACAGGGGGCTACTACGAGCAGTACTTC.